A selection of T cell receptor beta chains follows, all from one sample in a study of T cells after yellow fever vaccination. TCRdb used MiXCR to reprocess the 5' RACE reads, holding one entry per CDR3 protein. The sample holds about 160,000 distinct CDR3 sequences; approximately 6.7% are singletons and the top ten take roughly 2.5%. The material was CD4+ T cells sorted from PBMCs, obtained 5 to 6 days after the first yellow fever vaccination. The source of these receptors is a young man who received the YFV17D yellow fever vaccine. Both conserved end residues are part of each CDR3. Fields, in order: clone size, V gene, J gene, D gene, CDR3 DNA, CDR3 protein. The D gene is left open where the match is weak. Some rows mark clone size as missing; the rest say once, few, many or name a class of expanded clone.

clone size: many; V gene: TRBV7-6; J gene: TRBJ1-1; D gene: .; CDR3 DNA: TGTGCCAGCAGCTTGGGAGGTGAGGAAGCTTTCTTT; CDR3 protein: CASSLGGEEAFF
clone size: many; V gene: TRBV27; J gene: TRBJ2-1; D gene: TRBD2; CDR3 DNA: TGTGCCAGCAGTTTATCCGGGACTAGCGGGGCCTATGAGCAGTTCTTC; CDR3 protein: CASSLSGTSGAYEQFF
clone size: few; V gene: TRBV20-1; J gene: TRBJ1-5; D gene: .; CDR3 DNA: TGCAGTGCAAGAAACAGGGCCAACCAGCCCCAGCATTTT; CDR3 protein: CSARNRANQPQHF
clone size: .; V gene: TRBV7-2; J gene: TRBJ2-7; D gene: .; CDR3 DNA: TGTGCCAGCAGCTGGAGTCAACTATCCTACGAGCAGTACTTC; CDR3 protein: CASSWSQLSYEQYF
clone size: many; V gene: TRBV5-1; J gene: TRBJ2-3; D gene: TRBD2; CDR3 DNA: TGCGCCAGCAGCAAGGCGGGGGGGCGTGATACGCAGTATTTT; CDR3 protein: CASSKAGGRDTQYF
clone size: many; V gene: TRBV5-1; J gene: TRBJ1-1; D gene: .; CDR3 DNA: TGCGCCAGCAGCTTGGCCGGCCCGAACACTGAAGCTTTCTTT; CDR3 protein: CASSLAGPNTEAFF
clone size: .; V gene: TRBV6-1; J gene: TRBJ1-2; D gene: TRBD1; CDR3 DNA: TGTGCCAGCAGGGAGCTGGGGGCAGGGGGTATCGGGTTTCGTCATGGCTACACCTTC; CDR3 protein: CASRELGAGGIGFRHGYTF
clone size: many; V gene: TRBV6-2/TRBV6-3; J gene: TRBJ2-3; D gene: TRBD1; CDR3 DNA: TGTGCCAGCATCGAGACAGGGGGCACAGATACGCAGTATTTT; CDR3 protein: CASIETGGTDTQYF
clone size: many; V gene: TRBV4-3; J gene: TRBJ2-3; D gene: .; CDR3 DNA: TGCGCCAGCAGCCAATCCCCGCTAGCGACCTCCACAGATACGCAGTATTTT; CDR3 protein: CASSQSPLATSTDTQYF
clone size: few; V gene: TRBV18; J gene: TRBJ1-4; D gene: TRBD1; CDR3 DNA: TGTGCCAGCTCACCTCGCGGGACAGGGGAAGAAAAACTGTTTTTT; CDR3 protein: CASSPRGTGEEKLFF
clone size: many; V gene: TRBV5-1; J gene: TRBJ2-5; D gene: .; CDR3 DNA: TGCGCCAGCAGGAATCAAGAGACCCAGTACTTC; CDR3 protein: CASRNQETQYF
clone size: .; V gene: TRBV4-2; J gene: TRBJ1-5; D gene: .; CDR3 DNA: TGTGCCAGCAGCCAAAACAGCCCCGTTTTGGAGCCCCAGCATTTT; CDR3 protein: CASSQNSPVLEPQHF
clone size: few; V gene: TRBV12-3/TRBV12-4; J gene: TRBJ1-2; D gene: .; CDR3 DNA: TGTGCCAGCAACGTAGTGGGGTTGGAAAATGGCTACACCTTC; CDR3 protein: CASNVVGLENGYTF
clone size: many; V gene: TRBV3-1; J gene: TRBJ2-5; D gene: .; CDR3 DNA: TGTGCCAGCAGGCGAAGGGGGATGGAGACCCAGTACTTC; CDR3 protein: CASRRRGMETQYF
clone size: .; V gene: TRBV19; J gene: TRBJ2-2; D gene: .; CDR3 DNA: TGTGCCAGTAGTATAGTATACAGAAAGAACACCGGGGAGCTGTTTTTT; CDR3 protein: CASSIVYRKNTGELFF
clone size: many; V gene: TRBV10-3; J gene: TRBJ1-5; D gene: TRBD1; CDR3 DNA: TGTGCCATCAGCCCCGGGACAGACAATCAGCCCCAGCATTTT; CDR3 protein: CAISPGTDNQPQHF
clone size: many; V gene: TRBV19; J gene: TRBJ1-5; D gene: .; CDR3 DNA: TGTGCCAGTAGTATCGGGGTGGGCGGAGGGAGTCAGCCCCAGCATTTT; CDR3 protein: CASSIGVGGGSQPQHF
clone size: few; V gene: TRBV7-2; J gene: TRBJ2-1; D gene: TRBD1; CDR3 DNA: TGTGCCAGCAGCCCAGACAGGGTCTCCTACAATGAGCAGTTCTTC; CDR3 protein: CASSPDRVSYNEQFF
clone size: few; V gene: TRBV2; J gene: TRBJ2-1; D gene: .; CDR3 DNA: TGTGCCAGCACAGGGGTAAGCTCCTACAATGAGCAGTTCTTC; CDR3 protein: CASTGVSSYNEQFF
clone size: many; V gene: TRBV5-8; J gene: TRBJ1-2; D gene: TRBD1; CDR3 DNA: TGTGCCAGCAGCTTTACAGGGGACTATGGCTACACCTTC; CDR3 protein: CASSFTGDYGYTF
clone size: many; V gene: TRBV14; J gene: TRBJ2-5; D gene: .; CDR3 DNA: TGTGCCAGCAGCTTCAGGGCGGGTCAAGAGACCCAGTACTTC; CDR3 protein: CASSFRAGQETQYF
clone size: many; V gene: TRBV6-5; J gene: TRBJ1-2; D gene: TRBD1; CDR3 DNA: TGTGCCAGCAGCTACGGACAGGCTGGCTATGGCTACACCTTC; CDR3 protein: CASSYGQAGYGYTF
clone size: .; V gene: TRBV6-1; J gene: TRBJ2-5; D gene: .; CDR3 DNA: TGTGCCAGCAGCCACTGGGGTATCAAGTGGGAGACCCAGTACTTC; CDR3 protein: CASSHWGIKWETQYF
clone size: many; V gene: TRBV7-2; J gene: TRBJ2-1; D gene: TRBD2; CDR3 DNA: TGTGCCAGCAGCTCTCCCGGGACTAGCGGGGGGCTCTCCTACAATGAGCAGTTCTTC; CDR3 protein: CASSSPGTSGGLSYNEQFF
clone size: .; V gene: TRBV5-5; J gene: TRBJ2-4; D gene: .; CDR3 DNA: TGTGCCAGCAGCTTGGAGCTGGGTTTGGGCATTCAGTACTTC; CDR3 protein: CASSLELGLGIQYF
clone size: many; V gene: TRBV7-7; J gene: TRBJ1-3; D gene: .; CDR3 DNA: TGTGCTAGCAGTTCATCCTCTGGAAACACCATATATTTT; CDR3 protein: CASSSSSGNTIYF
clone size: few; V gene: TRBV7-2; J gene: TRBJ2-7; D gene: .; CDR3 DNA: TGTGCCAGCAGCTTAATGAGCTTCTCTAGCTACGAGCAGTACTTC; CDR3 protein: CASSLMSFSSYEQYF
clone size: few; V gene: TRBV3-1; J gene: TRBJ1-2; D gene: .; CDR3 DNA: TGTGCCAGCAGCCAGACAGCTACTAACTATGGCTACACCTTC; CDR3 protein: CASSQTATNYGYTF
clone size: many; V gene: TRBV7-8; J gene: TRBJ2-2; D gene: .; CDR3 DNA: TGTGCCAGCAGCTTTCAGGGAGTGTCGGCCGGGGAGCTGTTTTTT; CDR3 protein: CASSFQGVSAGELFF
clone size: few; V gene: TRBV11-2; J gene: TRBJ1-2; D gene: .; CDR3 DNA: TGTGCCAGCAGCACTTGGGGCTATGGCTACACCTTC; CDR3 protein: CASSTWGYGYTF
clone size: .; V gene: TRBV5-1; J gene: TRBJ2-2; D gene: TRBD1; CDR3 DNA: TGCGCCAGCAGCTTTCGGGACAGCCCGAACACCGGGGAGCTGTTTTTT; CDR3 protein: CASSFRDSPNTGELFF
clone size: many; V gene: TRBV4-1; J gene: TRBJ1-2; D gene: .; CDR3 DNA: TGCGCCAGCAGCCAAGAAACCGCACCCACGAATGGCTACACCTTC; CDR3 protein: CASSQETAPTNGYTF
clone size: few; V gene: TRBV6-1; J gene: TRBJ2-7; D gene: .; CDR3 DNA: TGTGCCAGCAGTGAAGGACACCTCTCCTACGAGCAGTACTTC; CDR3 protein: CASSEGHLSYEQYF
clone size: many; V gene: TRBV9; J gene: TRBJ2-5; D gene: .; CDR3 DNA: TGTGCCAGCAGCCCACCATCGGAGGAGACCCAGTACTTC; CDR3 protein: CASSPPSEETQYF
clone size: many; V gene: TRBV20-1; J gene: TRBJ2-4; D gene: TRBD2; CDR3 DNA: TGCAGTGCTAGTCCTCCACTAGCGGTTCAGTACTTC; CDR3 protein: CSASPPLAVQYF
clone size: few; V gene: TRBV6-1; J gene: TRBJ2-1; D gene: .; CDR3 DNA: TGTGCCAGCAGTGTGAGACGCCAACCAGGGTTCTTC; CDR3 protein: CASSVRRQPGFF
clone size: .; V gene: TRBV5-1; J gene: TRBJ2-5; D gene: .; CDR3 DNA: TGCGCCAGCAGCTTGGTAGGACACCTCCAAGAGACCCAGTACTTC; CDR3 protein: CASSLVGHLQETQYF
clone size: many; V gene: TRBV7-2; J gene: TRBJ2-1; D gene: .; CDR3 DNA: TGTGCCAGCAAGCTGACTAGGGGGTACAATGAGCAGTTCTTC; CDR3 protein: CASKLTRGYNEQFF
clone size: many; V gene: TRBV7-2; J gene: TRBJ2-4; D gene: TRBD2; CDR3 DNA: TGTGCCAGCAGCTTACCTAGCGGGGGTTCATACATTCAGTACTTC; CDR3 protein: CASSLPSGGSYIQYF
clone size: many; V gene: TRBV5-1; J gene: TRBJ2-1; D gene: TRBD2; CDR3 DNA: TGCGCCAGCAGCTTGATCAGCGGGGGGGCCAATGAGCAGTTCTTC; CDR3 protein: CASSLISGGANEQFF
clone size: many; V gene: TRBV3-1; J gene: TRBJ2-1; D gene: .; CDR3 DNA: TGTGCCAGCAGCCGACTTAACTCCTACAATGAGCAGTTCTTC; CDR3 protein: CASSRLNSYNEQFF
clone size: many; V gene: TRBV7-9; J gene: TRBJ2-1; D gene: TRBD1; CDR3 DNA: TGTGCCGTCCCGGGACAGGGCTCCTACAATGAGCAGTTCTTC; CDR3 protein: CAVPGQGSYNEQFF
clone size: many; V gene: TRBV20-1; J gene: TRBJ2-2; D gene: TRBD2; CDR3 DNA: TGCAGTGCAAGGCGGGGGGCACTCACCGGGGAGCTGTTTTTT; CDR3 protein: CSARRGALTGELFF
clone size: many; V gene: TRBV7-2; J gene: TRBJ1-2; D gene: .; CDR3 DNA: TGTGCCAGCAGCTTAGGGGGAAAGGACTATGGCTACACCTTC; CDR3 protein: CASSLGGKDYGYTF
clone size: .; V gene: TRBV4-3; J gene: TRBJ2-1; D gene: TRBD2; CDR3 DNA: TGCGCCAGCAGCCAAGACAGACTAGCGGGGGGGTACAATGAGCAGTTCTTC; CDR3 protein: CASSQDRLAGGYNEQFF
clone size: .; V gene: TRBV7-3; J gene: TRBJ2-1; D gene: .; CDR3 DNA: TGTGCCAGCAGCTTAAATCCCCCCGGGACTGGGTCCTACAATGAGCAGTTCTTC; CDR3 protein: CASSLNPPGTGSYNEQFF
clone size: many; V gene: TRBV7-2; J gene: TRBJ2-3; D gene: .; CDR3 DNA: TGTGCCAGCAGCTTAAAGTTGGCGCAGTATTTT; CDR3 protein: CASSLKLAQYF
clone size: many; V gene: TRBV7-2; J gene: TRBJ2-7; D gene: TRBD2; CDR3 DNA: TGTGCCAGCAGCTGGACTAGCGGGGGGCCCTACGAGCAGTACTTC; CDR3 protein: CASSWTSGGPYEQYF
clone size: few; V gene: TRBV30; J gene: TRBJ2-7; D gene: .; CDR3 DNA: TGTGCCCACGGAATGATGAGGGAGCAGTACTTC; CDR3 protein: CAHGMMREQYF